This note documents a single T cell receptor (beta chain) sequence. CDR3 length: 12 residues. Germline trimming cut 7 bases from V and 7 bases from J; bases unmatched to any gene: 4. Germline values: CDR1 SNHLY, CDR2 FYNNEI. The data belong to a study of shared clonotypes between healthy human individuals. CD45RO-negative, CCR7-positively selected cells formed the naive CD8 fraction, excluding terminally differentiated effector memory CD45RA+ cells. TCRdb's table, derived via immunoSEQ multiplex PCR, lists solely in-frame clones and lacks some. The sample has some 1,900,000 clones; approximately 94% are singletons.

The sequencing input was naive CD8+ T cells sorted from blood. The receptor comes from a man aged 18 to 30 in good health. V and J are TRBV2 and TRBJ1-5; 7 nucleotides line up with TRBD1. Here the CDR3 DNA reads TGTGCCAGCAAACAGGGGCAACAGCCCCAGCATTTT. Its translation: CASKQGQQPQHF.